The 22 T cell receptor beta chains reported below all come from one sample, sequenced in a study of blood T cell repertoires in COVID-19. Generated by immunoSEQ multiplex PCR, the TCRdb table keeps only in-frame clones and is missing some. The sample gives 180,000 or so clones, roughly 80% of which show up once; roughly 14% is in the top ten. Source material: peripheral blood. The receptors here all came from a man aged 50 to 59 who had recovered from COVID-19.

This rearrangement joins TRBV29-1 to TRBJ2-1; D not certain. V lost 6 bases to trimming and J lost 5 bases, with 8 bases between them. CDR1 is SQVTM and CDR2 is ANQGSEA in the germline V gene. The CDR3 spans 11 residues. The CDR3 nucleotides are TGCAGCGTGAAACACAACAATGAGCAGTTCTTC. Its translation is CSVKHNNEQFF.

A single count supports this clone. The chain recombines TRBV28 with TRBJ2-1, with TRBD2 matching 8 bases. Germline trimming cut 3 bases from V and 5 bases from J; bases unmatched to any gene: 0. Germline CDR1 is MDHEN and CDR2 is SYDVKM. The CDR3 loop spans 13 amino acids. CDR3 DNA: TGTGCCAGCAGTTTTAGCGGGGACAATGAGCAGTTCTTC. Translation gives CASSFSGDNEQFF.

The V call is TRBV5-1, the J call TRBJ2-2, with 13 nucleotides matching TRBD2. Germline trimming cut 4 bases from V and 7 bases from J; bases unmatched to any gene: 7. The CDR3 contains 16 residues. CDR1 and CDR2 from the germline V gene are SGHRS and YFSETQ. The DNA for the CDR3 is TGCGCCAGCAGCGCAGCCGGGACTAGCGGGATCGGGGAGCTGTTTTTT. Its translation is CASSAAGTSGIGELFF.

The chain links TRBV6-1 to TRBJ1-2; 7 bases are a match to TRBD1. Trimming took 8 bases from V and 4 from J; bases not matched to a gene: 4. The CDR3 length is 12 residues. Germline CDR1 reads MNHNS; CDR2 reads SASEGT. CDR3 protein: CASGSGGYGYTF. The CDR3 region has the DNA TGTGCCAGCGGGTCAGGGGGCTATGGCTACACCTTC.

The rearrangement links TRBV3-1 (or the pseudogene TRBV3-2) to TRBJ2-1; the match to TRBD1 covers 7 bases. Germline V lookup: CDR1 LGHDT, CDR2 YNNKEL (reference sequence). The V segment lost 0 bases and the J segment 9 bases; nucleotides outside the gene matches: 5. The CDR3 has 14 residues. The CDR3 DNA sequence: TGTGCCAGCAGCCAAGATCACAGGGGAGTTGAGCAGTTCTTC. As protein: CASSQDHRGVEQFF.

For the CDR3, the DNA is TGTGCCAGCGACAATACAGGACAGTGGTCTGAAGCTTTCTTT. Its translation: CASDNTGQWSEAFF. The rearrangement joins TRBV2 to TRBJ1-1; weak D call: TRBD1 (6 bases). CDR3 size: 14 residues. Trimming pared 8 bases from V and 6 bases from J, leaving 19 bases between. Per germline, CDR1 SNHLY and CDR2 FYNNEI.

This clone turned up a few times. The J gene is TRBJ2-3, the V gene TRBV30; TRBD1 agrees at 9 bases. The V segment lost 4 bases and the J segment 5 bases; nucleotides outside the gene matches: 10. The CDR3 sequence is 15 residues long. Germline CDR1 reads GTSNPN; CDR2 reads SVGIG (reference sequence). CDR3 coding DNA: TGTGCCTGGAAAGGGACAGGGTGGGCTAAAGATACGCAGTATTTT. Encoded protein: CAWKGTGWAKDTQYF.

This chain uses TRBV5-1 with TRBJ2-7, with 8 bases fitting TRBD1. This CDR3 has 14 residues. V lost 6 bases to trimming and J lost 2 bases; unmatched junction nucleotides: 7. The V gene's germline CDR1 is SGHRS and CDR2 YFSETQ. Written as DNA, the CDR3 is TGCGCCAGCACTAGGGGGACAGGAGCCTACGAGCAGTACTTC. This encodes CASTRGTGAYEQYF.

This clone is deemed medium-sized (0.01 to 0.1%). This chain uses TRBV30 with TRBJ1-5; no reliable D call. The CDR3 loop spans 13 amino acids. Per the germline V gene, CDR1 is GTSNPN and CDR2 is SVGIG (reference sequence). The V gene lost 2 bases and the J gene lost 0 bases, with 5 bases spanning the gap. The CDR3 DNA follows: TGTGCCTGGAGTTCGGGTAGCAATCAGCCCCAGCATTTT. Residues: CAWSSGSNQPQHF. Full variable domain (rest looked up from reference TRBV30 and TRBJ1-5): SQTIHQWPATLVQPVGSPLSLECTVEGTSNPNLYWYRQAAGRGLQLLFYSVGIGQISSEVPQNLSASRPQDRQFILSSKKLLLSDSGFYLCAWSSGSNQPQHFGDGTRLSIL.

V and J are TRBV5-1 and TRBJ2-3, with D possibly being TRBD1 (7 bases). V shed 4 bases and J shed 1 base, with 13 bases lying between them. Germline assignment: CDR1 SGHRS and CDR2 YFSETQ. The CDR3 is made up of 15 amino acids. The CDR3 DNA follows: TGCGCCAGCAGCCCGGGCGGGACAGGCACAGATACGCAGTATTTT. Its translation is CASSPGGTGTDTQYF.

The V and J genes are TRBV7-2 and TRBJ2-7, with TRBD2 matching over 10 bases. J lost 3 bases, V lost 1 base, and 9 bases had no gene match. In germline, CDR1 is SGHTA, CDR2 FQGNSA. The CDR3 sequence is 17 residues long. CDR3 nucleotide sequence: TGTGCCAGCAGCTTAGGTGGTTGGCTAGCGGGAGTCTACGAGCAGTACTTC. It is translated as CASSLGGWLAGVYEQYF.

This chain joins TRBV18 and TRBJ2-3; 14 bases are a match to TRBD2. There are 16 residues in the CDR3. Unmatched junction bases numbered 8, after V lost 6 bases and J lost 6 bases. The germline V gene has CDR1 KGHSH and CDR2 LQKENI. The CDR3 reads CASSDGLAGGSDTQYF. CDR3 in DNA: TGTGCCAGCTCTGACGGACTAGCGGGAGGTTCGGATACGCAGTATTTT.

This rearrangement joins TRBV2 to TRBJ2-6, with a weak D call TRBD2 (6 bases). V was shortened by 7 bases and J by 2 bases, with 12 bases between the two germline ends. Looked up from germline, CDR1 is SNHLY and CDR2 is FYNNEI. The CDR3 runs to 15 residues. CDR3 nucleotides: TGTGCCAGCACCCTGGCGGGGACTGGGGCCAACGTCCTGACTTTC. This codes for CASTLAGTGANVLTF.

The chain employs TRBV27 and TRBJ2-7, with D possibly being TRBD1 (5 bases). V was pared by 4 bases and J by 3 bases, with 13 bases between. The CDR3 loop spans 14 amino acids. Looked up from germline, CDR1 is MNHEY and CDR2 is SMNVEV (reference sequence). CDR3 residues: CASSSRGQFYEQYF. The CDR3 bases are TGTGCCAGCAGTTCTCGAGGACAATTCTACGAGCAGTACTTC.

The V call is TRBV6-5, the J call TRBJ1-5, with 8 bases matching TRBD1. The CDR3 loop spans 15 amino acids. J was trimmed by 4 bases and V by 2 bases; bases with no gene match: 4. In germline, CDR1 is MNHEY, CDR2 SVGAGI. The CDR3 nucleotides read TGTGCCAGCAGTTACCATGGACAGGGTAATCAGCCCCAGCATTTT. Its protein is CASSYHGQGNQPQHF.

This clone has a single count. The V gene is TRBV30, the J gene TRBJ2-3, with TRBD1 as a possible D gene (6 bases). The CDR3 extends over 15 amino acids. V lost 2 bases and J 2 bases, leaving 14 bases between the germline ends. Germline lookup yields CDR1 GTSNPN and CDR2 SVGIG (reference sequence). The CDR3 bases are TGTGCCTGGAGTACCGGGACACCTATCACAGATACGCAGTATTTT. It translates to CAWSTGTPITDTQYF.

This chain connects TRBV19 to TRBJ1-2; maybe TRBD1 (5 bases). Looked up from germline, CDR1 is LNHDA and CDR2 is SQIVND (reference sequence). The CDR3 is 14 amino acids. Trimming cost V 5 bases and J 3 bases, with 13 bases left between them. The CDR3 coding sequence is TGTGCCAGTAGTCCCTCGACAGACCACTATGGCTACACCTTC. Amino acids: CASSPSTDHYGYTF.

This chain links TRBV19 with TRBJ1-5, with TRBD1 matching 7 bases. The CDR3 runs 12 residues. The V segment lost 0 bases and the J segment 13 bases; nucleotides outside the gene matches: 3. Germline V gene sequence: CDR1 LNHDA, CDR2 SQIVND (reference sequence). CDR3 loop: CASSIDLQGQHF. For the CDR3, the DNA is TGTGCCAGTAGTATAGATCTACAGGGGCAGCATTTT. Using reference TRBV19 and TRBJ1-5 for the parts outside the CDR3, the full variable domain is DGGITQSPKYLFRKEGQNVTLSCEQNLNHDAMYWYRQDPGQGLRLIYYSQIVNDFQKGDIAEGYSVSREKKESFPLTVTSAQKNPTAFYLCASSIDLQGQHFGDGTRLSIL.

V gene TRBV5-6 combines with J gene TRBJ2-5; D gene ambiguous. The CDR3 sequence is 11 residues long. The ends were cut back, 3 bases at V and 8 bases at J, with 8 bases in the middle. Germline assignment: CDR1 SGHDT and CDR2 YYEEEE. CDR3 nucleotides: TGTGCCAGCAGCTCTACAGCAACCCAGTACTTC. Amino acid sequence: CASSSTATQYF.

A few counts support this clone. The chain joins TRBV29-1 to TRBJ1-2; possibly TRBD1 for D (6 bases). CDR1 and CDR2 (germline): SQVTM, ANQGSEA. V shed 4 bases and J shed 4 bases, with 13 bases lying between them. This CDR3 contains 13 residues. The CDR3 nucleotides read TGCAGCGTTGGGGAACAGGGATCCTATGGCTACACCTTC. This gives the protein CSVGEQGSYGYTF.

The chain is built from TRBV5-4 and TRBJ2-5; tentatively, D is TRBD1 (5 bases). The CDR3 has 14 amino acids. Germline loops: CDR1 SGHNT, CDR2 YYREEE (reference sequence). V was shortened by 1 base and J by 5 bases, with 12 bases between the two germline ends. For the CDR3, the DNA is TGTGCCAGCAGCTTGCCAGGGTCCGATGAGACCCAGTACTTC. Residues: CASSLPGSDETQYF.

This chain links TRBV6-5 with TRBJ2-7; D gene uncertain. This CDR3 region has 12 residues. Trimming shortened V by 0 bases and J by 6 bases, and 6 bases separated the two germline ends. In germline, CDR1 is MNHEY, CDR2 SVGAGI. The CDR3 loop reads CASSYSPSEQYF. In DNA form, the CDR3 reads TGTGCCAGCAGTTACTCCCCCAGCGAGCAGTACTTC.